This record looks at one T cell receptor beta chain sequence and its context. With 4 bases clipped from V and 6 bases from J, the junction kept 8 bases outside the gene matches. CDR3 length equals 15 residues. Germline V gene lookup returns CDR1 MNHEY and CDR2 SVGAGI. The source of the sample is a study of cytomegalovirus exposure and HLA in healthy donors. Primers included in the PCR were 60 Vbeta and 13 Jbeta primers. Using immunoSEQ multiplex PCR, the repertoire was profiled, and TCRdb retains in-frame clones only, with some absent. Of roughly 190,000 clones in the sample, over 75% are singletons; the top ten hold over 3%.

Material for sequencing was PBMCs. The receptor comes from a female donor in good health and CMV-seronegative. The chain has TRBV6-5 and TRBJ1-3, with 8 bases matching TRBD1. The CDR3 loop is CASSSWTGPKNTIYF. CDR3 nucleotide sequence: TGTGCCAGCAGTTCGTGGACAGGGCCGAAAAACACCATATATTTT.